A single sample is the source of the 18 T cell receptor beta chains below, sequenced in a study of blood T cell repertoires in COVID-19. Repertoires were generated with immunoSEQ multiplex PCR, while TCRdb's copy carries only in-frame clones and drops some. The top ten clones hold 11% of a sample with 150,000 to 200,000 clones, 65% to 85% of them seen once. What was sequenced was peripheral blood. These receptors all stem from a man between 65 and 80 years old with active or convalescent COVID-19.

The chain recombines TRBV18 with TRBJ2-7, with D tentatively TRBD2 (6 bases). V was cut by 3 bases and J by 4 bases, with 16 bases left in between. The CDR3 loop spans 15 amino acids. Germline V gene lookup returns CDR1 KGHSH and CDR2 LQKENI. The CDR3, as DNA: TGTGCCAGCTCACCCGATCTGGACTACTCTTACGAGCAGTACTTC. This sequence encodes CASSPDLDYSYEQYF. Together with reference TRBV18 and TRBJ2-7, the CDR3 gives the full variable domain: NAGVMQNPRHLVRRRGQEARLRCSPMKGHSHVYWYRQLPEEGLKFMVYLQKENIIDESGMPKERFSAEFPKEGPSILRIQQVVRGDSAAYFCASSPDLDYSYEQYFGPGTRLTVT.

The genes are TRBV5-1 and TRBJ1-2, with D perhaps TRBD1 (5 bases). The CDR3 sequence is 13 residues long. The V end was cut by 2 bases, the J end by 8 bases, with 13 bases between. Per the germline V gene, CDR1 is SGHRS and CDR2 is YFSETQ. CDR3 sequence (DNA): TGCGCCAGCAGCTTCCTTGACAGTATGGGCTACACCTTC. Its translation is CASSFLDSMGYTF.

The V and J genes are TRBV19 and TRBJ1-1, with 9 bases aligning to TRBD1. J was trimmed by 2 bases and V by 6 bases; bases with no gene match: 10. The CDR3 runs 16 residues. Germline CDR1 and CDR2: LNHDA and SQIVND (reference sequence). The CDR3 DNA follows: TGTGCCAGTAGCGATCCGGGACAGGGTGTAAACACTGAAGCTTTCTTT. Amino acids: CASSDPGQGVNTEAFF.

The chain joins TRBV15 to TRBJ2-5, with D maybe TRBD2 (5 bases). Between the trimmed V and J ends, which lost 2 bases and 2 bases, there was a span of 12 bases. In germline, CDR1 is LNHNV, CDR2 YYDKDF (reference sequence). The CDR3 has 15 residues. Written as DNA, the CDR3 is TGTGCCACCAGCAGAAGTGTGACGGGGCAAGAGACCCAGTACTTC. Its translation: CATSRSVTGQETQYF.

The chain carries TRBV2 and TRBJ1-1; 9 positions agree with TRBD1. The CDR3 is 13 residues long. With 7 bases clipped from V and 5 bases from J, the junction kept 5 bases outside the gene matches. Germline loops: CDR1 SNHLY, CDR2 FYNNEI. CDR3 residues: CASKDRGVTEAFF. Written as DNA, the CDR3 is TGTGCCAGCAAGGACAGGGGCGTTACTGAAGCTTTCTTT.

The V and J genes are TRBV11-2 and TRBJ1-5, with 7 bases fitting TRBD1. Germline V lookup: CDR1 SGHAT, CDR2 FQNNGV. Trimming cost V 2 bases and J 7 bases; bases outside gene matches: 5. The CDR3 contains 14 residues. CDR3 region: CASSLTGAQQPQHF. CDR3 bases: TGTGCCAGCAGCTTAACAGGGGCACAACAGCCCCAGCATTTT.

The rearrangement links TRBV7-2 to TRBJ2-3; no definite D call. Germline lookup yields CDR1 SGHTA and CDR2 FQGNSA. This CDR3 region has 13 residues. V gave up 2 bases and J gave up 5 bases, with 8 bases separating them. The chain's CDR3 is CASSLNYGDTQYF. The CDR3 DNA follows: TGTGCCAGCAGCTTAAATTACGGAGATACGCAGTATTTT. The complete variable domain, with remaining parts taken from reference TRBV7-2 and TRBJ2-3, reads GAGVSQSPSNKVTEKGKDVELRCDPISGHTALYWYRQSLGQGLEFLIYFQGNSAPDKSGLPSDRFSAERTGGSVSTLTIQRTQQEDSAVYLCASSLNYGDTQYFGPGTRLTVL.

The V and J genes are TRBV14 and TRBJ2-1; perhaps TRBD1 as D (5 bases). Germline V gene lookup returns CDR1 SGHDN and CDR2 FVKESK. This CDR3 region has 14 residues. Trimming removed 4 bases at V and 4 bases at J, with 11 bases between. CDR3: CASSRRGGYNEQFF. For the CDR3, the DNA is TGTGCCAGCAGCCGAAGGGGTGGTTACAATGAGCAGTTCTTC.

The V call is TRBV30, the J call TRBJ2-2, with TRBD1 as a possible D gene (5 bases). Looked up from germline, CDR1 is GTSNPN and CDR2 is SVGIG (reference sequence). Trimming cost V 5 bases and J 1 base, with 14 bases left between them. This CDR3 spans 15 amino acids. The CDR3 nucleotides are TGTGCCTGGGGGCAAGGGGCCCTGAACACCGGGGAGCTGTTTTTT. As protein: CAWGQGALNTGELFF.

The rearrangement uses TRBV3-1 (or the pseudogene TRBV3-2) and TRBJ1-2; TRBD1 aligns across 8 bases. The CDR3 consists of 16 residues. CDR1 LGHDT and CDR2 YNNKEL come from the germline V gene (reference sequence). V dropped 0 bases and J dropped 4; count of bases not matched to a gene: 7. The CDR3 protein is CASSQERTGKGYGYTF. The CDR3 DNA is TGTGCCAGCAGCCAAGAGCGGACAGGGAAAGGCTATGGCTACACCTTC.

The CDR3 DNA sequence: TGTGCCACCAGCAGAGAGGCTGGGAGCTCTGGAAACACCATATATTTT. Translated: CATSREAGSSGNTIYF. The chain is built from TRBV15 and TRBJ1-3; D is unclear. This CDR3 has 16 amino acids. Trimming left V 0 bases short and J 0 bases short, with 9 bases between. Germline V gene sequence: CDR1 LNHNV, CDR2 YYDKDF (reference sequence).

The chain joins TRBV2 to TRBJ1-1, with a possible D match to TRBD1 (5 bases). The V gene lost 7 bases and the J gene lost 7 bases, with 16 bases spanning the gap. The length of the CDR3 is 13 residues. CDR1 is SNHLY and CDR2 is FYNNEI in the germline V gene. CDR3 DNA sequence: TGTGCCAGCACACAGGTGGGGCTCAGTGAAGCTTTCTTT. The encoded protein is CASTQVGLSEAFF.

The V gene is TRBV9, the J gene TRBJ1-6; D uncertain. V was shortened by 2 bases and J by 3 bases, with 9 bases between the two germline ends. Looked up from germline, CDR1 is SGDLS and CDR2 is YYNGEE. This CDR3 has 15 amino acids. CDR3 nucleotide sequence: TGTGCCAGCAGCGTCTCGTTTCGCTATAATTCACCCCTCCACTTT. Translating gives CASSVSFRYNSPLHF.

This chain joins TRBV27 and TRBJ2-5, with unresolved D. The CDR3 covers 13 residues. In germline, CDR1 is MNHEY, CDR2 SMNVEV (reference sequence). V was pared by 5 bases and J by 5 bases, with 12 bases between. This CDR3 reads CASSGPVRETQYF. The CDR3 DNA sequence: TGTGCCAGCAGTGGGCCCGTCCGGGAGACCCAGTACTTC.

This chain uses TRBV7-2 with TRBJ1-2; D uncertain. Germline V gene sequence: CDR1 SGHTA, CDR2 FQGNSA. There are 12 residues in the CDR3. V shed 2 bases and J shed 4 bases, with 5 bases lying between them. The CDR3 DNA reads as TGTGCCAGCAGCTTATCCCGCTATGGCTACACCTTC. Translation gives CASSLSRYGYTF. Variable domain in full (rest from reference TRBV7-2 and TRBJ1-2): GAGVSQSPSNKVTEKGKDVELRCDPISGHTALYWYRQSLGQGLEFLIYFQGNSAPDKSGLPSDRFSAERTGGSVSTLTIQRTQQEDSAVYLCASSLSRYGYTFGSGTRLTVV.

The chain has TRBV11-2 and TRBJ2-1, with a weak D call TRBD2 (7 bases). The germline V gene encodes CDR1 SGHAT and CDR2 FQNNGV. V lost 1 base, J lost 9 bases, and 10 bases lay in between. CDR3 length equals 13 residues. The CDR3 sequence is CASSLVGGREQFF. DNA for the CDR3: TGTGCCAGCAGCTTAGTGGGGGGGCGTGAGCAGTTCTTC. The whole variable domain, remainder taken from reference TRBV11-2 and TRBJ2-1, is EAGVAQSPRYKIIEKRQSVAFWCNPISGHATLYWYQQILGQGPKLLIQFQNNGVVDDSQLPKDRFSAERLKGVDSTLKIQPAKLEDSAVYLCASSLVGGREQFFGPGTRLTVL.

This sequence joins TRBV5-1 and TRBJ2-3; TRBD2 matches 15 bases. The V gene end was trimmed by 4 bases and the J gene end by 3 bases; junction bases not matched to a gene: 6. Germline V gives CDR1 SGHRS, CDR2 YFSETQ. CDR3 length: 17 residues. The CDR3 loop reads CASSPGTSGRMTDTQYF. CDR3 bases: TGCGCCAGCAGCCCGGGGACTAGCGGGAGGATGACAGATACGCAGTATTTT.

The V gene is TRBV18, the J gene TRBJ1-2; 7 bases match TRBD1. Germline-derived CDR1 and CDR2 are KGHSH and LQKENI. The CDR3 has 14 amino acids. Trimming cost V 5 bases and J 5 bases; bases outside gene matches: 8. For the CDR3, the DNA is TGTGCCAGCTCAACAGGACAGGACGGTTATGGCTACACCTTC. This codes for CASSTGQDGYGYTF.